Listed here are 30 T cell receptor beta chains from one sample, sequenced in a study of spatial heterogeneity in lung cancer. Study conclusions and caveats: Tumoral mutation counts were tracked by counts of expanded intratumoral alpha and beta TCRs.

These receptors' targets are unknown. Time point defined: sample taken at primary tumor resection. A single record per CDR3 protein comes from TCRdb applying MiXCR to the 5' RACE reads. The table records around 6,000 distinct CDR3 sequences, around 16% of them present only once. This specimen consisted of lung tumor tissue, obtained at surgery. The receptors come from a male donor with early-stage non-small cell lung cancer.

In its sample, this clonotype is large. This beta chain was picked up by a library intended for alpha chains and is off target, so its count carries little meaning. CDR3 amino acids: CASSLVPGPNSNQPQHF. The CDR3 region has the DNA TGTGCCAGCAGTTTAGTCCCCGGCCCCAATAGCAATCAGCCCCAGCATTTT. The rearrangement joins TRBV27 to TRBJ1-5; D is uncertain. Trimming took 2 bases from V and 0 from J, leaving 14 bases between them. Per germline, CDR1 MNHEY and CDR2 SMNVEV (reference sequence). This CDR3 has 17 residues.

This clonotype is termed medium-sized. This beta chain is an off-target read within a library intended for alpha chains, so its frequency means little. The V and J genes are TRBV7-2 and TRBJ1-1; D is ambiguous. The CDR3 loop spans 14 amino acids. CDR1 is SGHTA and CDR2 is FQGNSA in the germline V gene. Trimming took 4 bases from V and 6 from J, leaving 15 bases between them. CDR3 DNA: TGTGCCAGCAGCTGGAAAGCCTCCAACTCTGAAGCTTTCTTT. Translating gives CASSWKASNSEAFF.

This clonotype is medium-sized. The library was built for alpha chains, so this beta chain is an off-target read and its size means little. The chain uses TRBV30 and TRBJ2-7; D might be TRBD2 (6 bases). CDR1 and CDR2 from the germline V gene are GTSNPN and SVGIG (reference sequence). The CDR3 runs to 14 residues. V was trimmed by 0 bases and J by 2 bases, leaving 11 bases between them. The CDR3 here is CAWSVDWGAYEQYF. In DNA, the CDR3 is TGTGCCTGGAGTGTTGACTGGGGGGCCTACGAGCAGTACTTC.

By share, this clonotype ranks as medium-sized. Because the library targeted alpha chains, this beta chain is an off-target read whose size means little. This chain links TRBV20-1 with TRBJ2-7; D might be TRBD1 (8 bases). Looked up from germline, CDR1 is DFQATT and CDR2 is SNEGSKA (reference sequence). The CDR3 has 14 residues. Trimming removed 7 bases at V and 7 bases at J, with 23 bases between. The DNA for the CDR3 is TGCAGTGTCCACGGCGGGACAGGAGCGGGGGAGCAGTACTTC. It yields the protein CSVHGGTGAGEQYF.

To note about this clonotype: This beta chain came through as a stray read in a library set up for alpha chains, and its size says little. The CDR3, as DNA: TGTGCCAGCAGTTCCGGGACAGGGGCCACAGATACGCAGTATTTT. Amino acids: CASSSGTGATDTQYF. The chain employs TRBV12-3 or TRBV12-4 and TRBJ2-3; 10 bases are shared with TRBD1. The CDR3 runs 15 residues. Trimming cost V 4 bases and J 2 bases; bases outside gene matches: 3.

This clonotype was detected ten times or more. This beta chain is an off-target read within a library intended for alpha chains, so its frequency means little. V and J are TRBV2 and TRBJ2-6, with 7 bases that match TRBD2. This CDR3 contains 18 residues. V dropped 1 base and J dropped 0; count of bases not matched to a gene: 6. The germline V gene has CDR1 SNHLY and CDR2 FYNNEI. The chain's CDR3 is CASSEVGGYPSGANVLTF. The CDR3 DNA is TGTGCCAGCAGTGAAGTCGGGGGGTATCCCTCTGGGGCCAACGTCCTGACTTTC.

By frequency in the sample, this clonotype is medium-sized (0.01 to 0.1%). In a library made to pick up alpha chains, this beta chain is a stray read with a size that means little. The CDR3 loop is CASRGTGVNSPLHF. The CDR3 nucleotides read TGTGCCAGCAGGGGGACAGGGGTCAATTCACCCCTCCACTTT. The rearrangement uses TRBV27 and TRBJ1-6; 10 bases fit TRBD1. The CDR3 is made up of 14 amino acids. The germline V gene has CDR1 MNHEY and CDR2 SMNVEV (reference sequence). V lost 6 bases, J lost 7 bases, and 3 bases stayed unmatched.

In its sample, this clonotype is medium-sized. This beta chain turned up in a library designed for alpha chains; as an off-target read, its abundance says little. This rearrangement joins TRBV7-9 to TRBJ2-7; maybe TRBD2 (6 bases). Germline CDR1 SEHNR, CDR2 FQNEAQ (reference sequence). The V and J ends lost 1 base and 0 bases respectively, with 19 bases between them. The CDR3 runs 18 residues. DNA for the CDR3: TGTGCCAGCAGCTTAGGGAGGGGCGGTTCCCCTAGCTCCTACGAGCAGTACTTC. Translating it yields CASSLGRGGSPSSYEQYF.

In its sample, this clonotype ranks as medium-sized (0.01 to 0.1%). In a library made to pick up alpha chains, this beta chain is a stray read with a size that means little. The rearrangement links TRBV5-1 to TRBJ1-5; D gene ambiguous. Trimming took off 4 bases at V and 0 bases at J, with 20 bases between the two ends. The CDR3 sequence is 18 residues long. CDR1 SGHRS and CDR2 YFSETQ come from the germline V gene. The chain's CDR3 is CASSPRPTDPYSNQPQHF. For the CDR3, the DNA is TGCGCCAGCAGCCCACGACCAACAGACCCTTATAGCAATCAGCCCCAGCATTTT. The full variable domain, with the rest looked up from reference TRBV5-1 and TRBJ1-5, is KAGVTQTPRYLIKTRGQQVTLSCSPISGHRSVSWYQQTPGQGLQFLFEYFSETQRNKGNFPGRFSGRQFSNSRSEMNVSTLELGDSALYLCASSPRPTDPYSNQPQHFGDGTRLSIL.

This clonotype was seen repeatedly, ten times or more. Being off target in a library aimed at alpha chains, this beta chain has a size of little meaning. This sequence joins TRBV6-2 or TRBV6-3 and TRBJ2-6; TRBD2 matches 7 bases. J lost 4 bases, V lost 5 bases, and 8 bases had no gene match. Germline V CDR1 and CDR2: MNHEY, SVGEGT. The CDR3 loop spans 16 amino acids. In DNA form, the CDR3 reads TGTGCCAGCAGTCCCGCCGGGGGGTCCGGGGCCAACGTCCTGACTTTC. Amino acid sequence: CASSPAGGSGANVLTF.

By sample fraction, this clonotype is medium-sized (0.01 to 0.1%). The library was built for alpha chains, so this beta chain is an off-target read and its size means little. This sequence joins TRBV28 and TRBJ1-1; D is unclear. Trimming shortened V by 5 bases and J by 7 bases, and 20 bases separated the two germline ends. This CDR3 comprises 15 residues. Germline CDR1 is MDHEN and CDR2 is SYDVKM. CDR3 sequence (DNA): TGTGCCAGCAGTGTGGCCCAAACCATCGGTGGTGAAGCTTTCTTT. This sequence encodes CASSVAQTIGGEAFF. The full variable domain, its missing parts supplied by reference TRBV28 and TRBJ1-1, is DVKVTQSSRYLVKRTGEKVFLECVQDMDHENMFWYRQDPGLGLRLIYFSYDVKMKEKGDIPEGYSVSREKKERFSLILESASTNQTSMYLCASSVAQTIGGEAFFGQGTRLTVV.

This clonotype is termed medium-sized (0.01 to 0.1%). Since the library was made to target alpha chains, this beta chain is a stray read and its abundance is not meaningful. CDR3 bases: TGTGCCACCAGTGATTGCAACAGGGGGCTGACTAACTATGGCTACACCTTC. Translating it yields CATSDCNRGLTNYGYTF. J is TRBJ1-2 and V is TRBV24-1; 9 bases fit TRBD1. V lost 2 bases to trimming and J lost 0 bases; unmatched junction nucleotides: 6. Germline V CDR1 and CDR2: KGHDR, SFDVKD. The CDR3 is 17 residues long.

In its sample, this clonotype is medium-sized. This beta chain is an unintended read in a library built for alpha chains; its size means little. The chain uses TRBV20-1 and TRBJ1-5; maybe TRBD1 (5 bases). V dropped 2 bases and J dropped 0 bases, with 8 bases sitting between them. The germline V gene encodes CDR1 DFQATT and CDR2 SNEGSKA (reference sequence). The CDR3 covers 14 residues. The CDR3: CSARSTVSNQPQHF. The DNA of the CDR3 is TGCAGTGCTAGATCGACAGTTAGCAATCAGCCCCAGCATTTT.

This clonotype rates as medium-sized (0.01 to 0.1%). This beta chain was picked up by a library intended for alpha chains and is off target, so its count carries little meaning. This chain connects TRBV27 to TRBJ2-7; perhaps TRBD2 as D (5 bases). V was cut by 2 bases and J by 4 bases, with 15 bases left in between. CDR1 and CDR2 (germline): MNHEY, SMNVEV (reference sequence). CDR3 length: 15 residues. CDR3 bases: TGTGCCAGCAGTTTAGAATACAGCGGACGGTACGAGCAGTACTTC. As protein: CASSLEYSGRYEQYF.

This clonotype has a single count. A library made for alpha chains picked up this beta chain off target, so its size means little. The chain uses TRBV6-1 and TRBJ2-1, with TRBD2 identical over 12 bases. This CDR3 spans 13 amino acids. Losses at the gene ends were 11 bases for V and 5 bases for J; bases not matched to a gene: 4. Germline loops: CDR1 MNHNS, CDR2 SASEGT. The CDR3 DNA reads as TGTGCCGTGAGGACTAGCGGGAACAATGAGCAGTTCTTC. This gives the protein CAVRTSGNNEQFF.

This clonotype was counted between two and nine times. This beta chain was picked up by a library intended for alpha chains and is off target, so its count carries little meaning. V usage is TRBV2 and J usage is TRBJ1-5; no clear D gene. V was shortened by 0 bases and J by 0 bases, with 6 bases between the two germline ends. The CDR3 loop spans 15 amino acids. Germline V gene lookup returns CDR1 SNHLY and CDR2 FYNNEI. CDR3 coding DNA: TGTGCCAGCAGTGAAGCGGAAAATAGCAATCAGCCCCAGCATTTT. It codes for CASSEAENSNQPQHF.

This clonotype was seen many times. Because this beta chain is a stray read in a library intended to capture alpha chains, its abundance should not be given much weight. The chain recombines TRBV6-2 or TRBV6-3 with TRBJ2-3, with D possibly matching TRBD1 (7 bases). The CDR3 runs to 11 residues. Germline V gene lookup returns CDR1 MNHEY and CDR2 SVGEGT. V was shortened by 6 bases and J by 10 bases, with 11 bases between the two germline ends. CDR3 coding DNA: TGTGCCAGCAGGCGGGACAGTTCGCAGTATTTT. Amino acids: CASRRDSSQYF.

This clonotype is medium-sized in the sample. The size of this beta chain means little, since it is a stray read in a library made for alpha chains. This sequence joins TRBV7-2 and TRBJ1-5, with 10 bases matching TRBD1. Germline V gene sequence: CDR1 SGHTA, CDR2 FQGNSA. Trimming took 5 bases from V and 5 from J; bases not matched to a gene: 9. The CDR3 covers 16 residues. This CDR3 is CASSLSGTGAHQPQHF. The CDR3 DNA reads TGTGCCAGCAGCCTCTCCGGGACAGGGGCACATCAGCCCCAGCATTTT. Full variable domain (missing parts from reference TRBV7-2 and TRBJ1-5): GAGVSQSPSNKVTEKGKDVELRCDPISGHTALYWYRQSLGQGLEFLIYFQGNSAPDKSGLPSDRFSAERTGGSVSTLTIQRTQQEDSAVYLCASSLSGTGAHQPQHFGDGTRLSIL.

Comments on this clonotype: This beta chain represents an off-target read in a library built for alpha chains; its size is of limited meaning. This chain joins TRBV14 and TRBJ2-1; D gene ambiguous. CDR3 size: 12 residues. Trimming pared 6 bases from V and 6 bases from J, leaving 9 bases between. Germline V gene lookup returns CDR1 SGHDN and CDR2 FVKESK. The CDR3 spells CASRFQSNEQFF. CDR3 DNA sequence: TGTGCCAGCAGATTCCAAAGCAATGAGCAGTTCTTC. Variable domain in full (rest from reference TRBV14 and TRBJ2-1): EAGVTQFPSHSVIEKGQTVTLRCDPISGHDNLYWYRRVMGKEIKFLLHFVKESKQDESGMPNNRFLAERTGGTYSTLKVQPAELEDSGVYFCASRFQSNEQFFGPGTRLTVL.

By its share, this clonotype is medium-sized. This beta chain represents an off-target read in a library built for alpha chains; its size is of limited meaning. The chain recombines TRBV3-1 with TRBJ1-6; maybe TRBD1 (6 bases). The germline V gene encodes CDR1 LGHDT and CDR2 YNNKEL (reference sequence). V was clipped by 1 base and J by 7 bases, with 11 bases between them. The CDR3 is 15 amino acids. CDR3 residues: CASSQGQEANSPLHF. The CDR3 nucleotides are TGTGCCAGCAGCCAAGGACAGGAAGCGAATTCACCCCTCCACTTT.

As concerns this clonotype: A library made for alpha chains picked up this beta chain off target, so its size means little. The chain employs TRBV5-6 and TRBJ1-2; D may be TRBD1 (5 bases). From germline, CDR1 is SGHDT and CDR2 YYEEEE. Trimming cost V 3 bases and J 3 bases, with 15 bases left between them. The length of the CDR3 is 15 residues. The CDR3 bases are TGTGCCAGCAGCTCGGGACCTGGCTCATACTATGGCTACACCTTC. This codes for CASSSGPGSYYGYTF.

By its share, this clonotype is medium-sized. Found in a library prepared for alpha chains, this beta chain is an off-target read, and its abundance has little meaning. The chain employs TRBV7-2 and TRBJ2-5; the D gene is possibly TRBD1 (6 bases). The germline V gene encodes CDR1 SGHTA and CDR2 FQGNSA. CDR3 length: 14 amino acids. V was pared by 4 bases and J by 6 bases, with 15 bases between. CDR3 DNA sequence: TGTGCCAGCAGCTCACCGGGACACACGAAGACCCAGTACTTC. Its protein product is CASSSPGHTKTQYF.

This clonotype was recorded many times. The size of this beta chain means little, since it is a stray read in a library made for alpha chains. The chain couples TRBV28 to TRBJ2-5, with 11 bases matching TRBD2. Trimming cost V 4 bases and J 2 bases; bases outside gene matches: 3. Germline values: CDR1 MDHEN, CDR2 SYDVKM. The CDR3 extends over 15 amino acids. Written as DNA, the CDR3 is TGTGCCAGCAGTTCGGGGACTAGCGGTCAAGAGACCCAGTACTTC. Protein product: CASSSGTSGQETQYF. The whole variable domain, filled in from reference TRBV28 and TRBJ2-5, reads DVKVTQSSRYLVKRTGEKVFLECVQDMDHENMFWYRQDPGLGLRLIYFSYDVKMKEKGDIPEGYSVSREKKERFSLILESASTNQTSMYLCASSSGTSGQETQYFGPGTRLLVL.

This clonotype turned up a few times. Within a library made for alpha chains, this beta chain is off target, and its count is uninformative. The rearrangement links TRBV2 to TRBJ2-5, with 8 bases aligning to TRBD1. V was pared by 2 bases and J by 6 bases, with 8 bases of the junction left unmatched. Germline V gene data show CDR1 as SNHLY and CDR2 as FYNNEI. This CDR3 contains 15 residues. The CDR3 region is CASSEFGRGQQTQYF. The CDR3 DNA follows: TGTGCCAGCAGTGAATTTGGCAGGGGGCAACAGACCCAGTACTTC.

Ten or more counts support this clonotype. A library made for alpha chains picked up this beta chain off target, so its size means little. This chain links TRBV5-1 with TRBJ2-1; D unclear. The CDR3 sequence is 15 residues long. V was pared by 4 bases and J by 4 bases, with 15 bases between. Germline lookup yields CDR1 SGHRS and CDR2 YFSETQ. Written as DNA, the CDR3 is TGCGCCAGCAGCCCCGGTGTAGGAGCTTACAATGAGCAGTTCTTC. Translating it yields CASSPGVGAYNEQFF.

Points on this clonotype: For a library built for alpha chains, this beta chain is a stray read; little rests on its size. The chain joins TRBV7-2 to TRBJ2-1; 11 bases map to TRBD2. The germline V gene has CDR1 SGHTA and CDR2 FQGNSA. V trimming: 6 bases; J trimming: 3 bases; junction bases outside the gene matches: 4. There are 15 residues in the CDR3. The CDR3 DNA reads TGTGCCAGCAGACCCGGGACTAGCGGCTACAATGAGCAGTTCTTC. Amino acids: CASRPGTSGYNEQFF.

Note on this clonotype: This may arise from a read error, as a much more abundant clone is one base away. Because the CDR3 is missing its conserved closing phenylalanine or tryptophan, this is likely a read error. This beta chain is a stray sequence in a library constructed for alpha chains; its clone size is not meaningful. V usage is TRBV7-8 and J usage is TRBJ2-3; D not resolved. This CDR3 region has 14 residues. CDR1 and CDR2 from the germline V gene are SGHVS and FQNEAQ. V was pared by 1 base and J by 2 bases, with 7 bases between. CDR3 sequence: CASSLVPATDTQYL. As DNA, the CDR3 is TGTGCCAGCAGCTTAGTTCCGGCCACAGATACGCAGTATCTT.

This clonotype was seen at least ten times. This beta chain turned up in a library designed for alpha chains; as an off-target read, its abundance says little. The chain carries TRBV6-1 and TRBJ1-1; 8 bases agree with TRBD1. The V gene's germline CDR1 is MNHNS and CDR2 SASEGT. This CDR3 region has 13 residues. J lost 10 bases, V lost 11 bases, and 15 bases had no gene match. CDR3 loop: CASKQGDNRGAFF. The CDR3 DNA reads as TGTGCCTCCAAACAGGGGGATAACAGAGGAGCTTTCTTT.

By its share, this clonotype is medium-sized. This beta chain slipped into a library made for alpha chains as a stray read, so its size is not meaningful. The chain joins TRBV29-1 to TRBJ1-1, with 7 bases that match TRBD1. Germline CDR1 is SQVTM and CDR2 is ANQGSEA. V trimming: 4 bases; J trimming: 7 bases; junction bases outside the gene matches: 9. The length of the CDR3 is 13 residues. The CDR3 protein is CSVVFTGAGEAFF. The CDR3 nucleotides read TGCAGCGTTGTTTTTACAGGGGCGGGTGAAGCTTTCTTT. Drawing the rest from reference TRBV29-1 and TRBJ1-1, the complete variable domain is SAVISQKPSRDICQRGTSLTIQCQVDSQVTMMFWYRQQPGQSLTLIATANQGSEATYESGFVIDKFPISRPNLTFSTLTVSNMSPEDSSIYLCSVVFTGAGEAFFGQGTRLTVV.

This clonotype has ten or more counts. Found in a library prepared for alpha chains, this beta chain is an off-target read, and its abundance has little meaning. The rearrangement links TRBV6-6 to TRBJ2-3; perhaps D is TRBD1 or TRBD2 (5 bases each). CDR3 size: 16 residues. Deletions cut 7 bases from V and 2 bases from J, with 19 bases between. The germline gives CDR1 MNHNY, CDR2 SVGAGI (reference sequence). The CDR3 DNA reads as TGTGCCAGCACCAAAGGAGGACTCAGGGTCACAGATACGCAGTATTTT. This sequence encodes CASTKGGLRVTDTQYF.